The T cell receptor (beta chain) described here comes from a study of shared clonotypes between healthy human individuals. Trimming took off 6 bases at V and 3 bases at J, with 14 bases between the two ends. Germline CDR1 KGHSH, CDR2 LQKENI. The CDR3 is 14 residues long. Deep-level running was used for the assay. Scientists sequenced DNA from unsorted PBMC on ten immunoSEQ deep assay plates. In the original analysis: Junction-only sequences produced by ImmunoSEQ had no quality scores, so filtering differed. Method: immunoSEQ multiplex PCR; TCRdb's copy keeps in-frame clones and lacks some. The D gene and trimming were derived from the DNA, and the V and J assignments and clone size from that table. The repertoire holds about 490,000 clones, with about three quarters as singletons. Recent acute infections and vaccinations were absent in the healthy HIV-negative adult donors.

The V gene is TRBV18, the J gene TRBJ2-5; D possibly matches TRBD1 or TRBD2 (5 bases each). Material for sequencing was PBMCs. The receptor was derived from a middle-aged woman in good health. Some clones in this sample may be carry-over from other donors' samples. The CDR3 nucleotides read TGTGCCAGCTCCCGCACGGGACCGAAAGAGACCCAGTACTTC. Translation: CASSRTGPKETQYF.